These T cell receptor beta chains were read from a single sample in a study of CD8+ T cells in alopecia areata. Some clones are missing from TCRdb's copy, which holds only in-frame ones; the method was immunoSEQ multiplex PCR. The table has 150,000 to 200,000 clones, under 60% seen once. The sample was CD8+ T cells sorted from blood, taken at week 24, from a patient treated with tofacitinib. The receptor set was obtained from a human donor with alopecia areata. Each CDR3 is given without its conserved first and last residue. Fields, in order: V gene, J gene, D gene, CDR3 protein. The D gene is left open where the match is weak.

v_gene: TRBV5-1
j_gene: TRBJ1-2
d_gene: -
CDR3aa: ASRLGGFYGYT

v_gene: TRBV5-1
j_gene: TRBJ1-2
d_gene: -
CDR3aa: ASSPGTGIYGYT

v_gene: TRBV27
j_gene: TRBJ2-7
d_gene: -
CDR3aa: ASSLGQSYEQY

v_gene: TRBV5-6
j_gene: TRBJ2-1
d_gene: -
CDR3aa: ASSLGENEQF

v_gene: TRBV13
j_gene: TRBJ1-1
d_gene: -
CDR3aa: ASSRTTEAF

v_gene: TRBV7-9
j_gene: TRBJ1-4
d_gene: TRBD1
CDR3aa: ASSHRQGANEKLF

v_gene: TRBV7-9
j_gene: TRBJ1-5
d_gene: -
CDR3aa: ASSLGGTTGEPQH

v_gene: TRBV6-5
j_gene: TRBJ1-6
d_gene: TRBD1
CDR3aa: ASRKGGHNSPLH

v_gene: TRBV7-9
j_gene: TRBJ1-1
d_gene: -
CDR3aa: ASSPDGGWPF

v_gene: TRBV11-3
j_gene: TRBJ2-3
d_gene: -
CDR3aa: ASSLWGASGDTQY

v_gene: TRBV29-1
j_gene: TRBJ2-1
d_gene: -
CDR3aa: SVRTWTVF

v_gene: TRBV25-1
j_gene: TRBJ2-1
d_gene: TRBD2
CDR3aa: ASRGSSYNEQF

v_gene: TRBV30
j_gene: TRBJ2-5
d_gene: TRBD1
CDR3aa: AWNRGETQY

v_gene: TRBV5-1
j_gene: TRBJ2-7
d_gene: -
CDR3aa: ASSLKTASHFEQY

v_gene: TRBV30
j_gene: TRBJ1-2
d_gene: -
CDR3aa: AWSQHPGGRNSNYGYT

v_gene: TRBV2
j_gene: TRBJ1-5
d_gene: -
CDR3aa: ASSGPGGLSNQPQH

v_gene: TRBV27
j_gene: TRBJ2-5
d_gene: -
CDR3aa: ASSYGGEETQY

v_gene: TRBV5-1
j_gene: TRBJ2-2
d_gene: -
CDR3aa: ASSLETRLQGGTGELF

v_gene: TRBV25-1
j_gene: TRBJ1-6
d_gene: -
CDR3aa: ASSDWMVNSPLH

v_gene: TRBV11-2
j_gene: TRBJ2-1
d_gene: -
CDR3aa: ASSDETGYNEQF

v_gene: TRBV2
j_gene: TRBJ2-4
d_gene: TRBD1
CDR3aa: ASSSGQGTKNIQY

v_gene: TRBV2
j_gene: TRBJ1-4
d_gene: -
CDR3aa: ASGGTLGGEKLF